Each of the 20 T cell receptor beta chains below was sequenced from the same sample in a study of T-cell memory formation after mild COVID-19. TCRdb re-called the 5' RACE reads with MiXCR, one entry per CDR3 protein. The profile covers over 350,000 distinct CDR3 sequences, with approximately 16% appearing a single time and 20% to 25% taken by the ten largest. The sample consisted of PBMCs or a T cell subset sorted from them (not recorded which). These receptors were obtained from a man between 18 and 29 years old who had mild COVID-19 (a few samples of this study predate the infection). Cell type and time point are not known.

This clonotype was picked up a small number of times. CDR3: CSASGLAGVYEQYV. In DNA form, the CDR3 reads TGCAGTGCTAGTGGACTAGCGGGGGTCTACGAGCAGTACGTC. The chain has TRBV20-1 and TRBJ2-7, with TRBD2 matching 13 bases. Per the germline V gene, CDR1 is DFQATT and CDR2 is SNEGSKA (reference sequence). With V trimmed by 3 bases and J by 3 bases, 2 bases remained unmatched. The CDR3 sequence is 14 residues long.

The chain has TRBV5-8 and TRBJ1-6; D is unresolved. V lost 0 bases to trimming and J lost 6 bases, with 10 bases between them. This CDR3 spans 15 amino acids. Germline CDR1 is SGHTS and CDR2 is YDEGEE. CDR3 residues: CASSLEDLRNSPLHF. The DNA for the CDR3 is TGTGCCAGCAGCTTGGAGGACTTACGTAATTCACCCCTCCACTTT.

The chain recombines TRBV6-5 with TRBJ2-7, with 8 bases identical to TRBD2. The germline gives CDR1 MNHEY, CDR2 SVGAGI. After removal of 6 bases from V and 4 bases from J, the junction contained 17 bases not matched to a gene. The CDR3 spans 17 residues. CDR3 region: CASRRGELAAFRYEQYV. CDR3 DNA sequence: TGTGCCAGCAGGCGCGGCGAACTAGCGGCGTTTAGATACGAGCAGTACGTC.

V and J are TRBV2 and TRBJ1-2; 8 nucleotides align to TRBD1. Germline trimming cut 8 bases from V and 5 bases from J; bases unmatched to any gene: 7. Germline loops: CDR1 SNHLY, CDR2 FYNNEI. The CDR3 length is 13 residues. CDR3 protein: CASGQGDRYGYTF. The DNA for the CDR3 is TGTGCCAGCGGACAGGGTGATCGTTATGGCTACACCTTC. The complete variable domain, with remaining parts taken from reference TRBV2 and TRBJ1-2, reads EPEVTQTPSHQVTQMGQEVILRCVPISNHLYFYWYRQILGQKVEFLVSFYNNEISEKSEIFDDQFSVERPDGSNFTLKIRSTKLEDSAMYFCASGQGDRYGYTFGSGTRLTVV.

This clonotype was counted only a few times. V usage is TRBV18 and J usage is TRBJ2-7; no firm D call. Germline V lookup: CDR1 KGHSH, CDR2 LQKENI. The CDR3 has 13 residues. The V end was cut by 3 bases, the J end by 6 bases, with 12 bases between. The CDR3 here is CASSPYGSGEQYV. CDR3 sequence (DNA): TGTGCCAGCTCACCTTACGGGTCGGGCGAGCAGTACGTC.

This clonotype has more than one count but fewer than ten. The rearrangement uses TRBV7-9 and TRBJ2-3; 12 nucleotides match TRBD2. This CDR3 is 17 amino acids long. V lost 4 bases and J lost 6; bases outside the gene matches: 11. Per the germline V gene, CDR1 is SEHNR and CDR2 is FQNEAQ (reference sequence). The CDR3 loop is CASSSPGLAGSVDTQYF. CDR3 DNA: TGTGCCAGCAGCTCACCGGGACTAGCGGGTTCTGTCGATACGCAGTATTTT.

As to this clonotype: In this CDR3 the conserved last residue, phenylalanine or tryptophan, is missing, so a read error is likely. The DNA is omitted, as the CDR3 cannot be located on it reliably, and the CDR3 follows TCRdb's listing. The V and J genes are TRBV11-2 and TRBJ2-3; the table's D gene call, TRBD2, was not cross checked with the DNA. CDR1 SGHAT and CDR2 FQNNGV come from the germline V gene. The CDR3 is 12 residues long, counting both termini. CDR3 protein: CASSLLGGLVGG.

This chain connects TRBV9 to TRBJ2-5; D is perhaps TRBD1 (6 bases). This CDR3 is 15 amino acids long. The germline V and J ends were trimmed by 4 bases and 7 bases, with 20 bases remaining between them. The germline gives CDR1 SGDLS, CDR2 YYNGEE. The CDR3 nucleotides are TGTGCCAGCAGCTCCGCGGACAGCGATCTCGGGACCCAGTACTTC. This codes for CASSSADSDLGTQYF. Looking up the rest from reference TRBV9 and TRBJ2-5 gives the full variable domain: DSGVTQTPKHLITATGQRVTLRCSPRSGDLSVYWYQQSLDQGLQFLIQYYNGEERAKGNILERFSAQQFPDLHSELNLSSLELGDSALYFCASSSADSDLGTQYFGPGTRLLVL.

CDR3 sequence reads: CASSLAGGLYEQYV. CDR3 DNA: TGTGCCAGCAGTCTAGCGGGGGGTCTCTACGAGCAGTACGTC. The chain carries TRBV6-1 and TRBJ2-7; 11 positions match TRBD2. The CDR3 is 14 amino acids. Unmatched junction bases numbered 3, after V lost 5 bases and J lost 3 bases. CDR1 and CDR2 from the germline V gene are MNHNS and SASEGT.

The chain recombines TRBV20-1 with TRBJ2-3; D possibly corresponds to TRBD1 (7 bases). The ends were cut back, 6 bases at V and 6 bases at J, with 10 bases in the middle. This CDR3 spans 11 amino acids. The germline V gene encodes CDR1 DFQATT and CDR2 SNEGSKA (reference sequence). The CDR3 DNA reads TGCAGTGCCCCAGGGGGGGATACGCAGTATTTT. Translating gives CSAPGGDTQYF.

The chain employs TRBV6-2 or TRBV6-3 and TRBJ2-3; 7 bases are a match to TRBD2. CDR3 length: 14 residues. V lost 6 bases to trimming and J lost 3 bases; unmatched junction nucleotides: 6. CDR1 and CDR2 from the germline V gene are MNHEY and SVGEGT. CDR3 DNA: TGTGCCAGCAGCTCGGGGCGGGAGACAGATACGCAGTATTTT. Amino acids: CASSSGRETDTQYF.

This clonotype was observed a handful of times. This chain uses TRBV7-2 with TRBJ1-1; D is possibly TRBD1 (5 bases). There are 13 residues in the CDR3. V was trimmed by 4 bases and J by 5 bases, leaving 11 bases between them. Germline CDR1 and CDR2: SGHTA and FQGNSA. Here the CDR3 DNA reads TGTGCCAGCAGCTACGGTGAGGGGACTGAAGCTTTCTTT. Translated: CASSYGEGTEAFF.

V is TRBV29-1 and J is TRBJ1-1; 8 positions agree with TRBD1. Germline V lookup: CDR1 SQVTM, CDR2 ANQGSEA. The CDR3 is 12 amino acids. The trim removed 4 bases at V and 5 bases at J, leaving 3 bases unmatched. CDR3 protein: CSVVTGGTEAFF. For the CDR3, the DNA is TGCAGCGTTGTCACAGGGGGTACTGAAGCTTTCTTT.

This clonotype was counted between two and nine times. The chain carries TRBV20-1 and TRBJ1-1, with D unclear. The CDR3 sequence is 14 residues long. In germline, CDR1 is DFQATT, CDR2 SNEGSKA (reference sequence). Trimming left V 2 bases short and J 6 bases short, with 16 bases between. In DNA form, the CDR3 reads TGCAGTGCTAGACCCGGGCCCCCCCGGTCTGAAGCTTTCTTT. Its protein is CSARPGPPRSEAFF.

This clonotype has more than one count but fewer than ten. The rearrangement uses TRBV7-2 and TRBJ2-1, with D possibly being TRBD2 (6 bases). The CDR3 loop spans 17 amino acids. From germline, CDR1 is SGHTA and CDR2 FQGNSA. V was pared by 5 bases and J by 9 bases, with 26 bases between. The CDR3, as DNA: TGTGCCAGCAGCACGTCTAGCGCTCCACCGGCCGGGGGTGAGCAGTTCTTC. Translating it yields CASSTSSAPPAGGEQFF.

This clonotype was seen more than once but under ten times. The chain employs TRBV12-3 or TRBV12-4 and TRBJ2-4; perhaps TRBD2 as D (7 bases). Trimming took off 1 base at V and 8 bases at J, with 12 bases between the two ends. This CDR3 is 14 amino acids long. CDR3: CASSLVGGADIQYF. CDR3 DNA sequence: TGTGCCAGCAGTTTAGTGGGGGGGGCAGACATTCAGTACTTC.

This clonotype occurred a few times. This chain links TRBV21-1 with TRBJ2-3; the D segment call TRBD1 is taken from the table without a DNA check. TRBV21-1 is deemed a pseudogene. The CDR3 length is 11 residues. CDR3 loop: CASSMGGTQYF. The DNA for the CDR3 is TGTGCCAGCAGCATGGGGGGTACGCAGTATTTT.

This clonotype was seen more than once but under ten times. The rearrangement uses TRBV4-1 and TRBJ1-2, with D possibly matching TRBD1 (5 bases). This CDR3 is 13 amino acids long. Between the trimmed V and J ends, which lost 8 bases and 2 bases, there was a span of 12 bases. Germline-derived CDR1 and CDR2 are MGHRA and YSYEKL. CDR3 DNA sequence: TGCGCCAGCCGGGACCCAGGGAACTATGGCTACACCTTC. Its protein product is CASRDPGNYGYTF.

This clonotype was observed a few times. The CDR3 region is CASSLVEGGLTEAFF. In DNA, the CDR3 is TGTGCCAGCAGCTTAGTGGAAGGGGGTCTTACTGAAGCTTTCTTT. The rearrangement uses TRBV7-6 and TRBJ1-1; TRBD1 is a possible D gene (6 bases). The germline gives CDR1 SGHVS, CDR2 FNYEAQ. Trimming removed 1 base at V and 5 bases at J, with 14 bases between. The CDR3 extends over 15 amino acids.

The chain employs TRBV12-3 or TRBV12-4 and TRBJ1-6, with 11 bases matching TRBD1. V lost 5 bases to trimming and J lost 13 bases; unmatched junction nucleotides: 13. The CDR3 runs to 16 residues. The CDR3 protein is CASSQGQGVLNPPLHF. CDR3 bases: TGTGCCAGCAGTCAGGGACAGGGGGTCCTCAATCCGCCCCTCCACTTT.